This paragraph covers one T cell receptor beta chain sequence. CDR1 is SGHRS and CDR2 is YFSETQ in the germline V gene. Trimming shortened V by 1 base and J by 6 bases, and 13 bases separated the two germline ends. The CDR3 length is 14 residues. Amplification used 60 Vbeta primers and 13 Jbeta primers. Assay used: immunoSEQ multiplex PCR; TCRdb lists only in-frame clones, some missing. The sample yields 110,000 to 150,000 clones, of which the top ten take up more than 0.8%. The record originates from a study of cytomegalovirus exposure and HLA in healthy donors. Study summary: The Caucasian-associated ancestry cluster contained approximately 81% of the approximately 430 genotyped donors.

Sequences were obtained from PBMCs. The J gene is TRBJ1-1, the V gene TRBV5-1; D is ambiguous. The TCR originated in a male donor in good health and CMV-seronegative. The chain's CDR3 is CASSLLGPAAEAFF. The CDR3 region has the DNA TGCGCCAGCAGCTTGCTTGGGCCCGCCGCTGAAGCTTTCTTT.